The sequence of this TCR beta chain was determined in a study of cytomegalovirus exposure and HLA in healthy donors. Broader study findings: Presence/absence analyses supposed approximately even sequencing depth among donors. Data from an earlier analysis indicated that most TCR beta V segments were productive either about 87% or about 30% of the time. TRBV6-2, TRBV6-3 and some other V segments were unresolvable in 87-base-pair reads. A further, later analysis showed that HLA-associated TCR beta chains (compared with equally common others) were more clonally expanded.

This CDR3 spans 15 amino acids. The V gene lost 1 base and the J gene lost 2 bases, with 12 bases spanning the gap. Germline V gene sequence: CDR1 MDHEN, CDR2 SYDVKM. PCR used 60 Vbeta primers and 13 Jbeta primers. The protocol was immunoSEQ multiplex PCR, while the TCRdb copy is restricted to in-frame clones and leaves out a portion. Here the sample spans around 270,000 clones, about 80% being singletons. Points on this clone: The antigen remains unidentified.

The chain combines TRBV28 with TRBJ2-7; D gene unclear. The sample was PBMCs. The clonotype originates from a girl aged 2-10 years in good health and CMV-seronegative. The CDR3 loop reads CASSLSRLETYEQYF. CDR3 coding DNA: TGTGCCAGCAGTTTATCGCGACTGGAAACCTACGAGCAGTACTTC.